This T cell receptor beta chain was sequenced during a study of blood T cell repertoires in COVID-19. Followed over time, Seattle patients had been enrolled while infection was active. The germline V gene encodes CDR1 SGHKS and CDR2 YYEKEE (reference sequence). There are 16 residues in the CDR3. Trimming took 4 bases from V and 4 from J; bases not matched to a gene: 12. Sequencing was performed with immunoSEQ multiplex PCR; in TCRdb, only in-frame clones are kept and a portion is missing. The table has 430,000 or so clones, 85% to 90% seen once; the top ten hold roughly 0.84%. The chain employs TRBV5-5 and TRBJ1-2; 8 positions match TRBD1. The sample was peripheral blood. The source of this sequence is a man aged 18 to 30 with COVID-19, enrolled during active disease. DNA for the CDR3: TGTGCCAGCAGCCTAGGACAGGGCGACAACGGCTATGGCTACACCTTC. This encodes CASSLGQGDNGYGYTF.